The 26 T cell receptor beta chains listed next were all sequenced from one sample in a study of siplizumab effects on memory and regulatory T cells (dated by TCRdb to between 2017 and 2020). Library method: the immunoSEQ multiplex PCR assay. The table was pulled from immuneACCESS by TCRdb, which kept in-frame rearrangements only. Such tables lose some clones; where checked, under half of the loss comes from unresolved V genes, and the rest has no known cause. The sample table shows about 97,000 clones, and about 93% are seen once. Of the sample, more than 10% falls within the top ten clones. The sample comprised non-Treg CD4+ T cells sorted from blood. Explained via the paper, the cell subset or site label denotes: FACS-sorted unstimulated CD4+ non-regulatory T cells. The receptor set was obtained from a human donor in good health.

This chain links TRBV27 with TRBJ2-5; TRBD1 agrees at 7 bases. Germline V gene sequence: CDR1 MNHEY, CDR2 SMNVEV (reference sequence). The CDR3 length is 14 residues. The trim removed 5 bases at V and 4 bases at J, leaving 7 bases unmatched. CDR3 sequence reads: CASSPYRGSETQYF. CDR3 nucleotides: TGTGCCAGCAGTCCATACAGGGGTTCAGAGACCCAGTACTTC.

The rearrangement joins TRBV18 to TRBJ2-2; perhaps TRBD1 as D (6 bases). The CDR3 has 16 residues. Trimming removed 5 bases from V and 4 bases from J, with 17 bases in between. Per the germline V gene, CDR1 is KGHSH and CDR2 is LQKENI. The CDR3 sequence: CASSKDSPWITGELFF. The CDR3 DNA follows: TGTGCCAGCTCAAAGGACAGCCCGTGGATCACCGGGGAGCTGTTTTTT.

This clone has only one observation. V and J are TRBV7-2 and TRBJ1-6, with D hard to call. Trimming cost V 2 bases and J 6 bases, with 8 bases left between them. Germline V gene data show CDR1 as SGHTA and CDR2 as FQGNSA. The CDR3 sequence is 14 residues long. In nucleotides, the CDR3 is TGTGCCAGCAGCTTATCCGATTTTAATTCACCCCTCCACTTT. Encoded protein: CASSLSDFNSPLHF.

The chain employs TRBV5-5 and TRBJ1-1; D remains unclear. Germline V CDR1 and CDR2: SGHKS, YYEKEE (reference sequence). The length of the CDR3 is 12 residues. V dropped 3 bases and J dropped 4 bases, with 7 bases sitting between them. CDR3 loop: CASSSAGTEAFF. As DNA, the CDR3 is TGTGCCAGCAGCTCGGCGGGCACTGAAGCTTTCTTT. The complete variable domain, with remaining parts taken from reference TRBV5-5 and TRBJ1-1, reads DAGVTQSPTHLIKTRGQQVTLRCSPISGHKSVSWYQQVLGQGPQFIFQYYEKEERGRGNFPDRFSARQFPNYSSELNVNALLLGDSALYLCASSSAGTEAFFGQGTRLTVV.

This clone came up once. The rearrangement uses TRBV29-1 and TRBJ2-7; weak D call: TRBD2 (5 bases). CDR1 is SQVTM and CDR2 is ANQGSEA in the germline V gene. The CDR3 is 11 residues long. With 4 bases removed from V and 6 bases from J, the gap between germline ends came to 10 bases. The CDR3 here is CSVAGVSEQYF. The CDR3 nucleotides are TGCAGCGTTGCCGGGGTGAGCGAGCAGTACTTC.

This clone appeared many times. This CDR3 is also generated by other DNA sequences in the sample. The V call is TRBV7-6, the J call TRBJ2-7, with TRBD2 identical over 10 bases. The CDR3 has 13 amino acids. CDR1 and CDR2 from the germline V gene are SGHVS and FNYEAQ. V was clipped by 4 bases and J by 4 bases; unmatched bases: 1. In nucleotides, the CDR3 is TGTGCCAGCAGCTCGACTAGCGGGTACGAGCAGTACTTC. As protein: CASSSTSGYEQYF.

The V gene is TRBV7-9, the J gene TRBJ2-5; 10 positions agree with TRBD2. V gave up 5 bases and J gave up 5 bases; unmatched junction bases: 17. The germline V gene encodes CDR1 SEHNR and CDR2 FQNEAQ (reference sequence). The CDR3 has 18 amino acids. CDR3 nucleotide sequence: TGTGCCAGCAGCCTAAGCGGGAGGGCCAATCGGATCGAGGAGACCCAGTACTTC. It codes for CASSLSGRANRIEETQYF. Full variable domain (outside the CDR3, taken from reference TRBV7-9 and TRBJ2-5): DTGVSQNPRHKITKRGQNVTFRCDPISEHNRLYWYRQTLGQGPEFLTYFQNEAQLEKSRLLSDRFSAERPKGSFSTLEIQRTEQGDSAMYLCASSLSGRANRIEETQYFGPGTRLLVL.

The chain employs TRBV27 and TRBJ2-7, with D possibly being TRBD2 (6 bases). V was shortened by 0 bases and J by 2 bases, with 11 bases between the two germline ends. This CDR3 has 15 residues. Germline CDR1 is MNHEY and CDR2 is SMNVEV (reference sequence). This CDR3 reads CASSLSTGTAYEQYF. The CDR3 DNA sequence: TGTGCCAGCAGTTTATCGACCGGGACTGCCTACGAGCAGTACTTC.

The J gene is TRBJ1-1, the V gene TRBV7-9; D is perhaps TRBD1 (5 bases). V dropped 7 bases and J dropped 4 bases, with 10 bases sitting between them. Germline CDR1 SEHNR, CDR2 FQNEAQ (reference sequence). The CDR3 is made up of 12 amino acids. In nucleotides, the CDR3 is TGTGCCAGCACCGAGACAGTCACTGAAGCTTTCTTT. Its protein product is CASTETVTEAFF.

CDR3 region: CASSFSGGAANTEAFF. DNA of the CDR3: TGTGCCAGCAGCTTTTCCGGGGGCGCGGCGAACACTGAAGCTTTCTTT. V gene TRBV5-4 combines with J gene TRBJ1-1; a possible D gene is TRBD1 (6 bases). The CDR3 is made up of 16 amino acids. Germline values: CDR1 SGHNT, CDR2 YYREEE (reference sequence). V shed 2 bases and J shed 1 base, with 15 bases lying between them.

This chain uses TRBV18 with TRBJ1-5, with no clear D. Trimming cost V 2 bases and J 3 bases, with 8 bases left between them. Germline assignment: CDR1 KGHSH and CDR2 LQKENI. This CDR3 comprises 14 residues. CDR3 sequence (DNA): TGTGCCAGCTCACCAAGTCAGAACAATCAGCCCCAGCATTTT. Translating it yields CASSPSQNNQPQHF.

This chain uses TRBV7-2 with TRBJ2-4; TRBD2 matches at 7 bases. The trim removed 5 bases at V and 0 bases at J, leaving 10 bases unmatched. CDR1 is SGHTA and CDR2 is FQGNSA in the germline V gene. This CDR3 is built from 17 residues. The CDR3 DNA reads TGTGCCAGCAGCAGACCGGCGGGAGCAGGAGCCAAAAACATTCAGTACTTC. Its translation is CASSRPAGAGAKNIQYF.

This chain uses TRBV18 with TRBJ1-1, with 8 bases identical to TRBD1. Germline V gene sequence: CDR1 KGHSH, CDR2 LQKENI. The ends lost 2 bases at V and 7 bases at J; junction bases unmatched: 9. The CDR3 has 15 amino acids. The CDR3 protein is CASSPGQGKVVEAFF. CDR3 coding DNA: TGTGCCAGCTCACCAGGACAGGGAAAGGTGGTTGAAGCTTTCTTT.

The chain combines TRBV4-2 with TRBJ2-2; D may be TRBD2 (6 bases). The germline CDR1 and CDR2 sequences are LGHNA and YNFKEQ. CDR3 length: 15 residues. Trimming cost V 8 bases and J 1 base, with 14 bases left between them. The CDR3, as DNA: TGTGCCAGCGGGGTGCGGGATCGGAACACCGGGGAGCTGTTTTTT. Translated: CASGVRDRNTGELFF.

The chain couples TRBV2 to TRBJ1-1; D perhaps matches TRBD1 (5 bases). V lost 3 bases to trimming and J lost 0 bases, with 11 bases between them. This CDR3 is 15 amino acids long. Germline V CDR1 and CDR2: SNHLY, FYNNEI. Written as DNA, the CDR3 is TGTGCCAGCAGTGACAGGGAGTTTATGAACACTGAAGCTTTCTTT. This encodes CASSDREFMNTEAFF.

V usage is TRBV11-2 and J usage is TRBJ2-7; D remains ambiguous. This CDR3 spans 11 amino acids. V lost 5 bases and J 6 bases, leaving 8 bases between the germline ends. CDR1 and CDR2 (germline): SGHAT, FQNNGV. The CDR3 protein is CASSQTGEQYF. Here the CDR3 DNA reads TGTGCCAGCAGCCAAACGGGCGAGCAGTACTTC.

This clone came up once. This chain links TRBV4-3 with TRBJ2-2, with 7 nucleotides matching TRBD2. With V trimmed by 2 bases and J by 1 base, 1 base remained unmatched. The CDR3 consists of 15 residues. Germline CDR1 reads LGHNA; CDR2 reads YSLEER. The DNA of the CDR3 is TGCGCCAGCAGCCAAACGGGAGGGAACACCGGGGAGCTGTTTTTT. Its translation: CASSQTGGNTGELFF.

With regard to this clone: This CDR3 is also generated by other DNA sequences in the sample. The chain couples TRBV9 to TRBJ1-2; TRBD1 aligns across 7 bases. The junction had 18 bases not matched to a gene; V was cut back by 4 bases and J by 6 bases. The CDR3 length is 17 residues. CDR1 and CDR2 from the germline V gene are SGDLS and YYNGEE. The CDR3 DNA is TGTGCCAGCAGCCCACGACAGGGACAGACGGTGGGAGATGGCTACACCTTC. Protein sequence: CASSPRQGQTVGDGYTF.

J is TRBJ1-2 and V is TRBV4-1; D is unresolved. The germline V gene has CDR1 MGHRA and CDR2 YSYEKL. V was shortened by 0 bases and J by 4 bases, with 12 bases between the two germline ends. The CDR3 covers 15 residues. Here the CDR3 reads CASSQEARLTYGYTF. The CDR3 DNA reads as TGCGCCAGCAGCCAAGAAGCCCGACTGACCTATGGCTACACCTTC.

The V and J genes are TRBV15 and TRBJ2-1; a possible D gene is TRBD2 (7 bases). Per the germline V gene, CDR1 is LNHNV and CDR2 is YYDKDF (reference sequence). The CDR3 has 15 residues. Deletions cut 0 bases from V and 7 bases from J, with 13 bases between. CDR3 in DNA: TGTGCCACCAGCAGAGAGATCGGGGGGCGAAATGAGCAGTTCTTC. It encodes CATSREIGGRNEQFF. The variable domain in full, with the rest retrieved from reference TRBV15 and TRBJ2-1, is DAMVIQNPRYQVTQFGKPVTLSCSQTLNHNVMYWYQQKSSQAPKLLFHYYDKDFNNEADTPDNFQSRRPNTSFCFLDIRSPGLGDTAMYLCATSREIGGRNEQFFGPGTRLTVL.

The gene calls are TRBV28 and TRBJ1-2; the D is unclear. The CDR3 spans 14 residues. Germline CDR1 and CDR2: MDHEN and SYDVKM. Trimming pared 7 bases from V and 4 bases from J, leaving 16 bases between. DNA for the CDR3: TGTGCCAGCACCGTAAGGGCGGGGTCCTATGGCTACACCTTC. Protein sequence: CASTVRAGSYGYTF.

The chain uses TRBV6-1 and TRBJ2-2; D remains ambiguous. V was shortened by 2 bases and J by 6 bases, with 7 bases between the two germline ends. There are 13 residues in the CDR3. CDR1 and CDR2 (germline): MNHNS, SASEGT. In DNA, the CDR3 is TGTGCCAGCAGTGAAAGACGGGCCGGGGAGCTGTTTTTT. Protein sequence: CASSERRAGELFF.

The chain joins TRBV2 to TRBJ2-3; TRBD1 agrees at 10 bases. Germline V gene sequence: CDR1 SNHLY, CDR2 FYNNEI. The V segment lost 6 bases and the J segment 3 bases; nucleotides outside the gene matches: 12. CDR3 length: 17 residues. The DNA for the CDR3 is TGTGCCAGCAGCCAAGGGTCCGGGACAGGGGAAACAGATACGCAGTATTTT. Its translation is CASSQGSGTGETDTQYF.

The chain carries TRBV6-4 and TRBJ2-7; 12 bases agree with TRBD2. This CDR3 comprises 17 residues. Germline CDR1 is MRHNA and CDR2 is SNTAGT. The J segment lost 0 bases and the V segment lost 2 bases, leaving 5 bases of the junction unmatched. The CDR3 DNA sequence: TGTGCCAGCAGTGACGGGGGACTAGCGGGCCACTCCTACGAGCAGTACTTC. Protein product: CASSDGGLAGHSYEQYF.

The V call is TRBV5-1, the J call TRBJ2-2, with 9 bases fitting TRBD2. This CDR3 has 15 amino acids. Germline-derived CDR1 and CDR2 are SGHRS and YFSETQ. Unmatched junction bases numbered 4, after V lost 3 bases and J lost 4 bases. The CDR3 DNA is TGCGCCAGCAGCTGGACTAGCGTTATCACCGGGGAGCTGTTTTTT. Amino acids: CASSWTSVITGELFF.

The rearrangement links TRBV6-5 to TRBJ2-4; D is perhaps TRBD1 (5 bases). There are 11 residues in the CDR3. The V and J ends lost 2 bases and 9 bases respectively, with 5 bases between them. Germline V CDR1 and CDR2: MNHEY, SVGAGI. The CDR3 loop is CASSYGAIQYF. The CDR3 region has the DNA TGTGCCAGCAGTTACGGGGCCATTCAGTACTTC.